These 24 T cell receptor beta chains came from one sample sequenced in a study of OX40 agonist ivuxolimab in advanced cancers. TCRdb keeps only in-frame clones here, not all; method: immunoSEQ multiplex PCR. Counted here are over 65,000 clones, 70% to 90% occurring once; the ten biggest clones make up around 6.3%. Sequenced here: CD4+ or CD8+ T cells sorted from blood, sampled in a trial of the OX40 agonist ivuxolimab. These receptors all stem from an adult with an advanced solid tumor such as melanoma, head and neck, liver or kidney cancer.

The chain employs TRBV20-1 and TRBJ2-3; D gene uncertain. The CDR3 covers 11 residues. Germline assignment: CDR1 DFQATT and CDR2 SNEGSKA (reference sequence). Trimming pared 3 bases from V and 4 bases from J, leaving 5 bases between. This CDR3 reads CSASGSDTQYF. The CDR3 DNA sequence: TGCAGTGCTAGTGGTTCAGATACGCAGTATTTT.

The chain links TRBV10-2 to TRBJ1-2; D unresolved. Germline V gene data show CDR1 as WSHSY and CDR2 as SAAADI. Trimming took 4 bases from V and 2 from J, leaving 5 bases between them. The CDR3 spans 12 residues. The CDR3 loop is CASSALNYGYTF. For the CDR3, the DNA is TGCGCCAGCAGTGCCCTAAACTATGGCTACACCTTC.

The table lists this clone with a count of one. In DNA, the CDR3 is TGTGCCAGCAGTTCCGCAGGGAGTCGAGAGACCCAGTACTTC. It encodes CASSSAGSRETQYF. V is TRBV11-3 and J is TRBJ2-5, with D perhaps TRBD1 or TRBD2 (5 bases each). Between the trimmed V and J ends, which lost 6 bases and 4 bases, there was a span of 15 bases. The CDR3 loop spans 14 amino acids. Germline V gene data show CDR1 as SGHNT and CDR2 as YENEEA.

This chain connects TRBV4-1 to TRBJ1-1; D call uncertain. Per the germline V gene, CDR1 is MGHRA and CDR2 is YSYEKL. The CDR3 extends over 13 amino acids. V dropped 6 bases and J dropped 6 bases, with 14 bases sitting between them. CDR3 in amino acids: CASREDVRAEAFF. The CDR3 DNA reads TGCGCCAGCAGGGAGGACGTGAGGGCTGAAGCTTTCTTT.

J is TRBJ2-5 and V is TRBV29-1; the D gene is possibly TRBD2 (5 bases). CDR3 length equals 11 residues. Germline V lookup: CDR1 SQVTM, CDR2 ANQGSEA. V shed 6 bases and J shed 4 bases, with 9 bases lying between them. This chain's CDR3 is CSVRTAETQYF. DNA for the CDR3: TGCAGCGTGAGGACTGCAGAGACCCAGTACTTC. The variable domain in full, with the rest retrieved from reference TRBV29-1 and TRBJ2-5, is SAVISQKPSRDICQRGTSLTIQCQVDSQVTMMFWYRQQPGQSLTLIATANQGSEATYESGFVIDKFPISRPNLTFSTLTVSNMSPEDSSIYLCSVRTAETQYFGPGTRLLVL.

This chain connects TRBV12-5 to TRBJ1-5; 10 bases map to TRBD1. CDR1 LGHNT and CDR2 FRNRAP come from the germline V gene. This CDR3 contains 15 residues. V trimming: 7 bases; J trimming: 6 bases; junction bases outside the gene matches: 9. The CDR3 DNA reads as TGTGCTAGTGCCCTTGGCGGGACAGGGGTTCAGCCCCAGCATTTT. This encodes CASALGGTGVQPQHF.

This clone appeared once. The chain is built from TRBV29-1 and TRBJ2-3, with 7 nucleotides matching TRBD2. This CDR3 is built from 16 residues. The junction had 15 bases not matched to a gene; V was cut back by 3 bases and J by 6 bases. The germline V gene encodes CDR1 SQVTM and CDR2 ANQGSEA. The CDR3 nucleotides read TGCAGCGTTGATGATGGGGAGGGTTTGATATCCGATACGCAGTATTTT. The encoded protein is CSVDDGEGLISDTQYF.

This chain uses TRBV30 with TRBJ2-1; no definite D call. The V end was cut by 3 bases, the J end by 0 bases, with 6 bases between. Germline loops: CDR1 GTSNPN, CDR2 SVGIG (reference sequence). The CDR3 extends over 13 amino acids. The CDR3 nucleotides are TGTGCCTGGAGGTCAGCCTCCTACAATGAGCAGTTCTTC. This sequence encodes CAWRSASYNEQFF.

CDR3 amino acids: CAWERDGGNTIYF. DNA for the CDR3: TGTGCCTGGGAACGGGACGGGGGAAACACCATATATTTT. The gene calls are TRBV30 and TRBJ1-3; D is possibly TRBD1 (5 bases). The CDR3 sequence is 13 residues long. CDR1 is GTSNPN and CDR2 is SVGIG in the germline V gene (reference sequence). The V and J ends lost 5 bases and 4 bases respectively, with 12 bases between them.

The chain has TRBV6-5 and TRBJ2-7, with D unresolved. In germline, CDR1 is MNHEY, CDR2 SVGAGI. This CDR3 is built from 13 residues. The V gene lost 7 bases and the J gene lost 2 bases, with 12 bases spanning the gap. CDR3 coding DNA: TGTGCCAGCAATGGGCCGGCCACCTACGAGCAGTACTTC. This codes for CASNGPATYEQYF.

The gene calls are TRBV6-5 and TRBJ1-1; 7 bases line up with TRBD1. CDR1 MNHEY and CDR2 SVGAGI come from the germline V gene. J gave up 4 bases and V 6 bases, and 2 bases lay outside the gene matches. The CDR3 totals 12 residues. CDR3 nucleotide sequence: TGTGCCAGCAGGAGGGGGCGCACTGAAGCTTTCTTT. Translation: CASRRGRTEAFF.

The chain uses TRBV27 and TRBJ2-3; 10 nucleotides agree with TRBD2. Germline CDR1 reads MNHEY; CDR2 reads SMNVEV (reference sequence). J gave up 1 base and V 2 bases, and 3 bases lay outside the gene matches. This CDR3 region has 16 residues. The CDR3 sequence: CASSLSLAGGTDTQYF. In nucleotides, the CDR3 is TGTGCCAGCAGTTTAAGCCTAGCGGGGGGCACAGATACGCAGTATTTT.

J is TRBJ2-3 and V is TRBV6-6; either TRBD1 or TRBD2 may fit D (6 bases each). CDR1 and CDR2 (germline): MNHNY, SVGAGI (reference sequence). Trimming took 4 bases from V and 5 from J, leaving 13 bases between them. The CDR3 covers 14 residues. CDR3 DNA sequence: TGTGCCAGCAGTTCACGGGGGCAGGGAGATACGCAGTATTTT. Translation gives CASSSRGQGDTQYF.

This clone was counted a few times. This rearrangement joins TRBV9 to TRBJ1-2; no definite D call. Germline loops: CDR1 SGDLS, CDR2 YYNGEE. V was cut by 0 bases and J by 8 bases, with 11 bases left in between. The CDR3 runs to 13 residues. CDR3 residues: CASSVEGIGGYTF. The CDR3 DNA follows: TGTGCCAGCAGCGTAGAAGGGATTGGCGGCTACACCTTC.

This chain links TRBV6-5 with TRBJ2-7; TRBD1 matches 7 bases. CDR1 is MNHEY and CDR2 is SVGAGI in the germline V gene. With V trimmed by 6 bases and J by 6 bases, 11 bases remained unmatched. There are 14 residues in the CDR3. This CDR3 is CASRPSDRVAEQYF. The CDR3, as DNA: TGTGCCAGCAGGCCCAGTGACAGGGTAGCCGAGCAGTACTTC.

This chain connects TRBV27 to TRBJ2-3; D call uncertain. Germline V gene lookup returns CDR1 MNHEY and CDR2 SMNVEV (reference sequence). V was pared by 5 bases and J by 2 bases, with 8 bases between. The CDR3 contains 13 residues. The CDR3 DNA reads TGTGCCAGCAGTCCCAGCGACACAGATACGCAGTATTTT. Translated: CASSPSDTDTQYF.

The CDR3: CAWSAPDPTGANVLTF. In DNA form, the CDR3 reads TGTGCCTGGAGTGCTCCGGATCCGACGGGGGCCAACGTCCTGACTTTC. The chain has TRBV30 and TRBJ2-6; D not certain. This CDR3 is 16 amino acids long. The ends were cut back, 1 base at V and 4 bases at J, with 14 bases in the middle. The germline gives CDR1 GTSNPN, CDR2 SVGIG (reference sequence).

The chain combines TRBV15 with TRBJ1-2; no clear D. The CDR3 extends over 13 amino acids. V lost 2 bases, J lost 7 bases, and 11 bases lay in between. The V gene's germline CDR1 is LNHNV and CDR2 YYDKDF (reference sequence). CDR3 loop: CATSRNGKGGYTF. CDR3 in DNA: TGTGCCACCAGCAGAAACGGGAAGGGTGGCTACACCTTC.

CDR3 DNA sequence: TGCGCCAGCAGCTTGGACCCGGGTCCCTACGAGCAGTACTTC. The encoded protein is CASSLDPGPYEQYF. The rearrangement uses TRBV5-1 and TRBJ2-7, with D unresolved. Trimming took 0 bases from V and 2 from J, leaving 9 bases between them. The CDR3 consists of 14 residues. Germline V gives CDR1 SGHRS, CDR2 YFSETQ.

This chain links TRBV5-6 with TRBJ1-2; D call uncertain. The CDR3 loop spans 14 amino acids. From germline, CDR1 is SGHDT and CDR2 YYEEEE. Trimming removed 1 base from V and 7 bases from J, with 14 bases in between. The CDR3 loop is CASSLSPGVGGYTF. CDR3 coding DNA: TGTGCCAGCAGCTTGTCTCCTGGAGTTGGTGGCTACACCTTC.

This clone was observed a few times. This chain connects TRBV30 to TRBJ2-1; 8 bases align to TRBD2. Unmatched junction bases numbered 9, after V lost 1 base and J lost 7 bases. The CDR3 consists of 15 residues. Germline assignment: CDR1 GTSNPN and CDR2 SVGIG (reference sequence). The CDR3 loop is CAWSDQRGLRNEQFF. CDR3 DNA sequence: TGTGCCTGGAGTGACCAGCGGGGGCTCCGAAATGAGCAGTTCTTC.

The chain has TRBV6-5 and TRBJ1-3, with TRBD1 identical over 7 bases. The CDR3 totals 15 residues. With V trimmed by 0 bases and J by 1 base, 0 bases remained unmatched. Germline V gene lookup returns CDR1 MNHEY and CDR2 SVGAGI. This chain's CDR3 is CASSYSGQSGNTIYF. The CDR3 coding sequence is TGTGCCAGCAGTTACTCGGGACAGTCTGGAAACACCATATATTTT.

This chain connects TRBV6-5 to TRBJ2-7; no reliable D call. The V gene lost 2 bases and the J gene lost 3 bases, with 17 bases spanning the gap. Germline CDR1 and CDR2: MNHEY and SVGAGI. The CDR3 sequence is 16 residues long. CDR3 amino acids: CASSYRSDPLGYEQYF. The CDR3 DNA reads TGTGCCAGCAGTTACCGTTCCGACCCCTTGGGCTACGAGCAGTACTTC.

V is TRBV7-6 and J is TRBJ1-3, with TRBD1 as a possible D gene (6 bases). Per germline, CDR1 SGHVS and CDR2 FNYEAQ. This CDR3 contains 13 residues. Trimming pared 2 bases from V and 9 bases from J, leaving 11 bases between. The CDR3, as DNA: TGTGCCAGCAGCTTACCCACAGGGTCCACCATATATTTT. This sequence encodes CASSLPTGSTIYF. The full variable domain, rest sourced from reference TRBV7-6 and TRBJ1-3, is GAGVSQSPRYKVTKRGQDVALRCDPISGHVSLYWYRQALGQGPEFLTYFNYEAQQDKSGLPNDRFSAERPEGSISTLTIQRTEQRDSAMYRCASSLPTGSTIYFGEGSWLTVV.